This T cell receptor (beta chain) stems from a study of cytomegalovirus exposure and HLA in healthy donors. This clone has just a few counts. This CDR3 has 19 residues. From germline, CDR1 is SNHLY and CDR2 FYNNEI. With 3 bases removed from V and 1 base from J, the gap between germline ends came to 19 bases. Amplification used 60 Vbeta primers and 13 Jbeta primers. Sequencing used immunoSEQ multiplex PCR; TCRdb keeps in-frame clones, though not all of them. This sample has fewer than 95,000 clones; about two thirds occur once, and the top ten carry around a fifth. The gene calls are TRBV2 and TRBJ2-6; tentatively, D is TRBD2 (6 bases). The sample consisted of PBMCs. The source is a woman between 50 and 59 years old in good health and CMV-seropositive. In nucleotides, the CDR3 is TGTGCCAGCAGTGATGAAATGGGGGGTAGAGTTTCTGGGGCCAACGTCCTGACTTTC. Translation gives CASSDEMGGRVSGANVLTF.